This T cell receptor (beta chain) was sequenced in a study of cytomegalovirus exposure and HLA in healthy donors. Study summary: The study placed around 80% of its approximately 360 genotyped donors in the Caucasian-associated ancestry cluster. Study-wide findings and caveats: The only immune exposure information that was available was CMV serostatus. Most subjects' HLA-A and HLA-B alleles were reportedly predicted from TCR beta sequences.

Germline loops: CDR1 SGHTA, CDR2 FQGNSA. The length of the CDR3 is 13 residues. The V and J ends lost 2 bases and 0 bases respectively, with 4 bases between them. 60 Vbeta and 13 Jbeta primers were used in PCR. Measured with immunoSEQ multiplex PCR; TCRdb has only the in-frame clones, and not every one. The profile covers approximately 180,000 clones, with approximately 86% appearing a single time and approximately 1.7% taken by the ten largest. Concerning this clone itself: Its antigen is unidentified.

The donors comprised healthy bone marrow donors. This clonotype originated in a woman under 30 in good health and CMV-seronegative. Sequenced input: PBMCs. The J gene is TRBJ2-5, the V gene TRBV7-2; D uncertain. The CDR3 protein is CASSLQYQETQYF. The CDR3 region has the DNA TGTGCCAGCAGCTTACAGTACCAAGAGACCCAGTACTTC.